The rows below give T cell receptor beta chains drawn from one sample of a study of shared clonotypes between healthy human individuals. Method: immunoSEQ multiplex PCR; TCRdb's copy keeps in-frame clones and lacks some. The data show 800,000 to 950,000 clones, roughly 96% seen once. Input material: naive CD8+ T cells sorted from blood. These receptors were obtained from a man aged 25 to 40 in good health. Each CDR3 is given with its conserved first and last residue. D genes are given only for firm matches. The listing skips clone size in some rows; elsewhere it reads once, few, many or a size class.

clone size: -; J gene: TRBJ2-7; V gene: TRBV7-2; D gene: -; CDR3 DNA: TGTGCCAGCAGCTTAGTCTTAGCGCACTCCTACGAGCAGTACTTC; CDR3 protein: CASSLVLAHSYEQYF
clone size: -; J gene: TRBJ2-5; V gene: TRBV7-9; D gene: -; CDR3 DNA: TGTGCCAGCAGCCCCGGGACGGGAAGGCAAGAGACCCAGTACTTC; CDR3 protein: CASSPGTGRQETQYF
clone size: -; J gene: TRBJ1-1; V gene: TRBV28; D gene: -; CDR3 DNA: TGTGCCAGCAGTCGGCCTTATGGGAACACTGAAGCTTTCTTT; CDR3 protein: CASSRPYGNTEAFF
clone size: -; J gene: TRBJ2-1; V gene: TRBV7-9; D gene: -; CDR3 DNA: TGTGCCAGCAGCTTAACGGATAATTACAATGAGCAGTTCTTC; CDR3 protein: CASSLTDNYNEQFF
clone size: -; J gene: TRBJ2-7; V gene: TRBV4-2; D gene: TRBD1; CDR3 DNA: TGTGCCAGCAGCCAAGAGGGGCAGGGGGCGGTTTACGAGCAGTACTTC; CDR3 protein: CASSQEGQGAVYEQYF
clone size: -; J gene: TRBJ2-3; V gene: TRBV19; D gene: TRBD2; CDR3 DNA: TGTGCCAGTAGTGTCCAGAGGGGACTAGCACTCACAGATACGCAGTATTTT; CDR3 protein: CASSVQRGLALTDTQYF
clone size: -; J gene: TRBJ1-1; V gene: TRBV19; D gene: -; CDR3 DNA: TGTGCCAGTAGTGGCCAATTGAACACTGAAGCTTTCTTT; CDR3 protein: CASSGQLNTEAFF
clone size: -; J gene: TRBJ2-2; V gene: TRBV30; D gene: TRBD2; CDR3 DNA: TGTGCCTGGAGTGTACTAGCGGGAGGGACCGGGGAGCTGTTTTTT; CDR3 protein: CAWSVLAGGTGELFF
clone size: -; J gene: TRBJ2-4; V gene: TRBV7-9; D gene: TRBD1; CDR3 DNA: TGTGCCAGCAGGAGGACAGGGGCAGCCAAAAACATTCAGTACTTC; CDR3 protein: CASRRTGAAKNIQYF
clone size: -; J gene: TRBJ2-7; V gene: TRBV27; D gene: TRBD1; CDR3 DNA: TGTGCCAGCAGTTTGACACCCCAGGGGGCGTCCTACGAGCAGTACTTC; CDR3 protein: CASSLTPQGASYEQYF
clone size: -; J gene: TRBJ1-4; V gene: TRBV18; D gene: -; CDR3 DNA: TGTGCCAGCTCACCGGCATCGGCAACTAATGAAAAACTGTTTTTT; CDR3 protein: CASSPASATNEKLFF
clone size: -; J gene: TRBJ1-5; V gene: TRBV6-6; D gene: -; CDR3 DNA: TGTGCCAGCAGTTGGGTTCCGGACTCGGATCAGCCCCAGCATTTT; CDR3 protein: CASSWVPDSDQPQHF
clone size: -; J gene: TRBJ2-2; V gene: TRBV10-3; D gene: -; CDR3 DNA: TGTGCCATCAGTGAGCTTCGGGCTAGCGCCTACACCGGGGAGCTGTTTTTT; CDR3 protein: CAISELRASAYTGELFF
clone size: -; J gene: TRBJ1-5; V gene: TRBV27; D gene: -; CDR3 DNA: TGTGCCAGCAGTTTATCGGTGGGGAGCAATCAGCCCCAGCATTTT; CDR3 protein: CASSLSVGSNQPQHF
clone size: -; J gene: TRBJ2-7; V gene: TRBV28; D gene: -; CDR3 DNA: TGTGCCAGCAGTTTGGGCGACGAGCAGTACTTC; CDR3 protein: CASSLGDEQYF
clone size: once; J gene: TRBJ1-5; V gene: TRBV28; D gene: TRBD1; CDR3 DNA: TGTGCCAGCAGTTCCACAGGGGGAGCGGGTCAGCCCCAGCATTTT; CDR3 protein: CASSSTGGAGQPQHF
clone size: -; J gene: TRBJ1-1; V gene: TRBV7-2; D gene: -; CDR3 DNA: TGTGCCACTCATTATGGGGGGCGGACTGAAGCTTTCTTT; CDR3 protein: CATHYGGRTEAFF
clone size: -; J gene: TRBJ1-2; V gene: TRBV6-5; D gene: -; CDR3 DNA: TGTGCCAGCAGTTACTTTCTGGACAGCCTAGATGGCTACACCTTC; CDR3 protein: CASSYFLDSLDGYTF
clone size: -; J gene: TRBJ2-1; V gene: TRBV7-7; D gene: -; CDR3 DNA: TGTGCTAGCAGCTCCAAACGAGGCAATGAGCAGTTCTTC; CDR3 protein: CASSSKRGNEQFF
clone size: -; J gene: TRBJ2-3; V gene: TRBV19; D gene: TRBD2; CDR3 DNA: TGTGCCAGTAGCCCCGGGACTAGCAGTGCAACAGATACGCAGTATTTT; CDR3 protein: CASSPGTSSATDTQYF
clone size: -; J gene: TRBJ2-5; V gene: TRBV11-2; D gene: -; CDR3 DNA: TGTGCCAGCAGCTTAGCAGCGACCAGGTACCAAGAGACCCAGTACTTC; CDR3 protein: CASSLAATRYQETQYF
clone size: -; J gene: TRBJ2-1; V gene: TRBV11-2; D gene: TRBD2; CDR3 DNA: TGTGCCAGCAGCTTATCCTCTAGCGGGAGACTCAATGAGCAGTTCTTC; CDR3 protein: CASSLSSSGRLNEQFF
clone size: -; J gene: TRBJ2-7; V gene: TRBV27; D gene: -; CDR3 DNA: TGTGCCAGCAGTTCCGGCTCTTTATACGAGCAGTACTTC; CDR3 protein: CASSSGSLYEQYF
clone size: once; J gene: TRBJ1-2; V gene: TRBV27; D gene: TRBD1; CDR3 DNA: TGTGCCAGCGGTGCAGGGACAGGCTATGGCTACACCTTC; CDR3 protein: CASGAGTGYGYTF